The 4 T cell receptor beta chains reported below all come from one sample, sequenced in a study of shared clonotypes between healthy human individuals. Method: immunoSEQ multiplex PCR; TCRdb's copy keeps in-frame clones and lacks some. The sample holds some 500,000 clones, around 96% seen once. The sample taken for sequencing was naive CD4+ T cells sorted from blood. Subset given: CD45RA+ positively selected. Source of these receptors: a woman aged 25 to 39 in good health.

This sequence joins TRBV7-6 and TRBJ2-7, with D possibly called TRBD1 or TRBD2 (5 bases each). CDR3 size: 15 residues. Germline CDR1 is SGHVS and CDR2 is FNYEAQ. Deletions cut 2 bases from V and 2 bases from J, with 13 bases between. This chain's CDR3 is CASSLIGTATYEQYF. Written as DNA, the CDR3 is TGTGCCAGCAGCTTAATCGGGACGGCGACCTACGAGCAGTACTTC.

CDR3 loop: CASTKPGRGNYGYTF. The CDR3, as DNA: TGTGCCAGCACAAAGCCCGGCAGGGGAAACTATGGCTACACCTTC. The chain employs TRBV6-1 and TRBJ1-2; D is perhaps TRBD1 (6 bases). V lost 7 bases to trimming and J lost 2 bases, with 17 bases between them. The germline gives CDR1 MNHNS, CDR2 SASEGT. The CDR3 totals 15 residues.

This rearrangement joins TRBV28 to TRBJ2-5; 8 positions agree with TRBD1. The J call may be in error: the DNA end matches TRBJ2-7 better. Germline CDR1 and CDR2: MDHEN and SYDVKM. CDR3 length equals 16 residues. The CDR3 DNA sequence: TGTGCCAGCAGTACACCCGGACAGGGTCTCGGGTACGAGCAGTACTTC. Residues: CASSTPGQGLGYEQYF.

This rearrangement joins TRBV7-2 to TRBJ2-5; 7 bases map to TRBD1. Germline V CDR1 and CDR2: SGHTA, FQGNSA. The trim removed 1 base at V and 5 bases at J, leaving 16 bases unmatched. The CDR3 has 18 amino acids. CDR3 nucleotides: TGTGCCAGCAGCTTAGGGGGGCGAGGGGGCATCATGCGCGAGACCCAGTACTTC. It encodes CASSLGGRGGIMRETQYF.